What follows are 21 T cell receptor beta chains derived from one specimen sequenced in a study of shared clonotypes between healthy human individuals. Profiled with immunoSEQ multiplex PCR; TCRdb holds only in-frame clones, not every one. The table records 2.5 million or so clones, roughly nine tenths of them present only once. Sequencing was performed on naive CD4+ T cells sorted from blood. Subset described: CD45RA+ positively selected. Source of these receptors: a man aged 18 to 30 in good health.

The chain is built from TRBV30 and TRBJ1-5, with 9 positions matching TRBD1. V was clipped by 4 bases and J by 4 bases; unmatched bases: 5. Germline V gene data show CDR1 as GTSNPN and CDR2 as SVGIG (reference sequence). The CDR3 sequence is 14 residues long. The CDR3 bases are TGTGCCTGGACTCTAGGGACAGGGAATCAGCCCCAGCATTTT. It codes for CAWTLGTGNQPQHF.

The chain links TRBV5-1 to TRBJ2-3; D is unresolved. The CDR3 is 13 amino acids. Germline CDR1 is SGHRS and CDR2 is YFSETQ. Trimming left V 1 base short and J 5 bases short, with 8 bases between. CDR3 sequence (DNA): TGCGCCAGCAGCTTGTCAGCAGTAGATACGCAGTATTTT. Translating gives CASSLSAVDTQYF.

As for this clone: Other nucleotide sequences from this sample produce the same CDR3. V usage is TRBV2 and J usage is TRBJ2-7; D remains unclear. The germline V and J ends were trimmed by 4 bases and 3 bases, with 4 bases remaining between them. The germline gives CDR1 SNHLY, CDR2 FYNNEI. The CDR3 contains 11 residues. CDR3 nucleotide sequence: TGTGCCAGCAGTGGCCTCTACGAGCAGTACTTC. It yields the protein CASSGLYEQYF.

The chain uses TRBV10-3 and TRBJ1-2; TRBD1 might be the D (5 bases). CDR1 and CDR2 (germline): ENHRY, SYGVKD. V shed 6 bases and J shed 6 bases, with 14 bases lying between them. The CDR3 is 13 amino acids. The CDR3 sequence is CAIRPREMNGYTF. The CDR3 DNA reads TGTGCCATCAGACCCAGGGAAATGAATGGCTACACCTTC.

For this clone: The identical CDR3 is also encoded by other nucleotide sequences in the sample. This chain joins TRBV5-4 and TRBJ2-2; D not certain. The CDR3 spans 14 residues. The germline V gene has CDR1 SGHNT and CDR2 YYREEE (reference sequence). Trimming took off 1 base at V and 1 base at J, with 5 bases between the two ends. The CDR3 is CASSLPGNTGELFF. The CDR3 DNA is TGTGCCAGCAGCTTGCCAGGGAACACCGGGGAGCTGTTTTTT. Drawing the rest from reference TRBV5-4 and TRBJ2-2, the complete variable domain is ETGVTQSPTHLIKTRGQQVTLRCSSQSGHNTVSWYQQALGQGPQFIFQYYREEENGRGNFPPRFSGLQFPNYSSELNVNALELDDSALYLCASSLPGNTGELFFGEGSRLTVL.

The chain combines TRBV4-3 with TRBJ2-7; TRBD1 aligns across 8 bases. J gave up 3 bases and V 0 bases, and 7 bases lay outside the gene matches. The CDR3 has 16 amino acids. Germline CDR1 and CDR2: LGHNA and YSLEER. In DNA, the CDR3 is TGCGCCAGCAGCCAAGAGACAGGGGCGCGGCTCTACGAGCAGTACTTC. Translation: CASSQETGARLYEQYF.

This chain links TRBV30 with TRBJ1-2, with 7 bases aligning to TRBD1. Germline V lookup: CDR1 GTSNPN, CDR2 SVGIG (reference sequence). The CDR3 has 13 amino acids. V gave up 6 bases and J gave up 0 bases; unmatched junction bases: 4. This CDR3 reads CACGQEANYGYTF. CDR3 sequence (DNA): TGTGCCTGCGGACAGGAAGCTAACTATGGCTACACCTTC.

V is TRBV19 and J is TRBJ1-2, with 7 nucleotides matching TRBD1. The junction had 6 bases not matched to a gene; V was cut back by 5 bases and J by 9 bases. Germline CDR1 is LNHDA and CDR2 is SQIVND (reference sequence). The CDR3 has 12 residues. The chain's CDR3 is CASSANRGSYTF. CDR3 bases: TGTGCCAGTAGTGCAAACAGGGGAAGCTACACCTTC.

V usage is TRBV29-1 and J usage is TRBJ1-1, with TRBD1 matching 7 bases. Germline trimming cut 5 bases from V and 0 bases from J; bases unmatched to any gene: 9. Germline assignment: CDR1 SQVTM and CDR2 ANQGSEA. The CDR3 is made up of 15 amino acids. CDR3 nucleotide sequence: TGCAGCGTTACCAGGGGGGCGGCCATGAACACTGAAGCTTTCTTT. It translates to CSVTRGAAMNTEAFF.

With respect to this clone: Other DNA sequences from this sample encode an identical CDR3 as well. The chain recombines TRBV18 with TRBJ2-4; D is uncertain. V shed 0 bases and J shed 0 bases, with 6 bases lying between them. This CDR3 has 15 amino acids. Germline assignment: CDR1 KGHSH and CDR2 LQKENI. The CDR3 DNA sequence: TGTGCCAGCTCACCACCGTCCGTAGCCAAAAACATTCAGTACTTC. This gives the protein CASSPPSVAKNIQYF.

This chain joins TRBV6-5 and TRBJ2-5; no firm D call. Trimming left V 6 bases short and J 1 base short, with 9 bases between. The CDR3 contains 13 residues. Germline V CDR1 and CDR2: MNHEY, SVGAGI. This CDR3 is CASSRSSQETQYF. The CDR3 nucleotides are TGTGCCAGCAGCCGGTCTTCCCAAGAGACCCAGTACTTC.

CDR3: CAASEHSNQPQHF. The CDR3 DNA follows: TGTGCCGCCTCAGAGCATAGCAATCAGCCCCAGCATTTT. The chain joins TRBV10-3 to TRBJ1-5; D not certain. CDR1 is ENHRY and CDR2 is SYGVKD in the germline V gene. The CDR3 is 13 residues long. V was shortened by 11 bases and J by 0 bases, with 11 bases between the two germline ends.

The genes are TRBV19 and TRBJ1-1; D gene uncertain. V dropped 6 bases and J dropped 3 bases, with 20 bases sitting between them. Germline V gives CDR1 LNHDA, CDR2 SQIVND (reference sequence). The CDR3 covers 16 residues. The CDR3 nucleotides read TGTGCCAGTAGACTAACCTCCGGGGTCCCAGACACTGAAGCTTTCTTT. It is translated as CASRLTSGVPDTEAFF.

The V gene is TRBV5-1, the J gene TRBJ2-3; D possibly matches TRBD1 or TRBD2 (6 bases each). Germline lookup yields CDR1 SGHRS and CDR2 YFSETQ. The length of the CDR3 is 16 residues. V gave up 9 bases and J gave up 6 bases, with 26 bases separating them. DNA of the CDR3: TGCGCCACTCAGTTGCGAGGGGGAGGCCCGCCGGATACGCAGTATTTT. Protein: CATQLRGGGPPDTQYF.

Points on this clone: This sample also contains other DNA sequences that code for the same CDR3. This chain connects TRBV5-1 to TRBJ1-2; TRBD1 matches at 7 bases. The CDR3 extends over 13 amino acids. V lost 4 bases and J lost 4; bases outside the gene matches: 4. CDR1 is SGHRS, CDR2 YFSETQ, per germline. The CDR3 coding sequence is TGCGCCAGCAGCCAGACAGGGAGCTATGGCTACACCTTC. It specifies CASSQTGSYGYTF.

V usage is TRBV6-1 and J usage is TRBJ2-7; 10 nucleotides agree with TRBD2. V was clipped by 3 bases and J by 6 bases; unmatched bases: 5. The length of the CDR3 is 14 residues. Germline CDR1 reads MNHNS; CDR2 reads SASEGT. Here the CDR3 reads CASSEIRLAGEQYF. The CDR3 DNA reads as TGTGCCAGCAGTGAGATTAGACTAGCGGGCGAGCAGTACTTC.

The chain carries TRBV2 and TRBJ2-5, with 8 positions matching TRBD2. This CDR3 has 13 amino acids. Germline V gives CDR1 SNHLY, CDR2 FYNNEI. V was clipped by 6 bases and J by 4 bases; unmatched bases: 4. This chain's CDR3 is CASRELAAETQYF. The CDR3 DNA is TGTGCCAGCAGAGAACTAGCGGCAGAGACCCAGTACTTC.

This clone was observed a handful of times. Distinct nucleotide sequences in the sample also encode this CDR3. This chain joins TRBV6-5 and TRBJ1-2; the match to TRBD1 covers 7 bases. This CDR3 has 12 residues. The V segment lost 5 bases and the J segment 8 bases; nucleotides outside the gene matches: 5. Germline assignment: CDR1 MNHEY and CDR2 SVGAGI. For the CDR3, the DNA is TGTGCCAGCAGTAGACAGGGAAGCGGCTACACCTTC. Its translation: CASSRQGSGYTF.

The genes are TRBV6-6 and TRBJ1-1, with 8 bases that match TRBD1. Germline trimming cut 5 bases from V and 4 bases from J; bases unmatched to any gene: 6. CDR1 and CDR2 from the germline V gene are MNHNY and SVGAGI (reference sequence). The CDR3 is 14 residues long. CDR3 loop: CASSPTGATTEAFF. CDR3 coding DNA: TGTGCCAGCAGTCCGACAGGGGCAACCACTGAAGCTTTCTTT.

The V and J genes are TRBV7-2 and TRBJ2-2; D is unresolved. The V gene's germline CDR1 is SGHTA and CDR2 FQGNSA. This CDR3 comprises 17 residues. V lost 2 bases, J lost 6 bases, and 19 bases lay in between. In nucleotides, the CDR3 is TGTGCCAGCAGCTTATTAGCTGGCCCCATAAATTCCGGGGAGCTGTTTTTT. It yields the protein CASSLLAGPINSGELFF.

This sequence joins TRBV5-1 and TRBJ2-5, with 10 nucleotides matching TRBD2. Germline-derived CDR1 and CDR2 are SGHRS and YFSETQ. J gave up 5 bases and V 4 bases, and 11 bases lay outside the gene matches. The CDR3 consists of 16 residues. In DNA form, the CDR3 reads TGCGCCAGCAGCACGTGGGCTAGCGGGAGTAGCGAGACCCAGTACTTC. This codes for CASSTWASGSSETQYF.